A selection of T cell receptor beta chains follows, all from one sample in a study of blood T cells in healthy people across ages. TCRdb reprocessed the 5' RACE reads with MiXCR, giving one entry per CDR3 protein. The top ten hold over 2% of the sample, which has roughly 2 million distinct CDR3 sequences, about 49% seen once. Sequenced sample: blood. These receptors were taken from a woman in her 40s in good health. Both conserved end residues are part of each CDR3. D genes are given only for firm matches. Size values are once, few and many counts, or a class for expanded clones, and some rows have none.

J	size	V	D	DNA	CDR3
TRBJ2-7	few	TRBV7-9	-	TGTGCCAGCTCCGGAACACGCTCCTACGAGCAGTACTTC	CASSGTRSYEQYF
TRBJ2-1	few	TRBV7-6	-	TGTGCCAGCAGCTTATACCGTACCGGGGGACGCGAGCAGTTCTTC	CASSLYRTGGREQFF
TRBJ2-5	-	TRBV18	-	TGTGCCAGCTCACCTCTTCGGACGGACCAAGAGACCCAGTACTTC	CASSPLRTDQETQYF
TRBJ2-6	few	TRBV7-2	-	TGTGCCAGCAGTCCGACAGGTGGAGGATCTGGGGCCAACGTCCTGACTTTC	CASSPTGGGSGANVLTF
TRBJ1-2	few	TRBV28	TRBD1	TGTGCCAGCAGTCCGGGACAGCGGTATGGCTACACCTTC	CASSPGQRYGYTF
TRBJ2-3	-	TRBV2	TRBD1	TGTGCCAGCAGGGGGGACGACAGGGAATGGTATTTT	CASRGDDREWYF
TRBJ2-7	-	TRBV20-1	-	TGCAGTGCTAGTGCCGGGCAAGCCTACGAGCAGTACTTC	CSASAGQAYEQYF
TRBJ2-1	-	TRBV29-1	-	TGCAGCGTTTCGGCAGTAAGGAAGTTCTTC	CSVSAVRKFF
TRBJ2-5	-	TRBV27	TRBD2	TGTGCCAGCAGTCTTCTAACTAGCGGGGGGGTCTCGGACCAGACCCAGTACTTC	CASSLLTSGGVSDQTQYF
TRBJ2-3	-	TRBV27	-	TGTGCCAGCAGTTTTAGGGCCCCTAACGAGTTTAGTGTTTCCACTAGCACAGATACGCAGTATTTT	CASSFRAPNEFSVSTSTDTQYF
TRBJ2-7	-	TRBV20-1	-	TGCAGTGCTAGAGACGACAGGGGAGGGCCCTACGAGCAGTACTTC	CSARDDRGGPYEQYF
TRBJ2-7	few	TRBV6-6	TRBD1	TGTGCCAGCAGCTCAACCCGGGACAGGGCCTACGAGCAGTACTTC	CASSSTRDRAYEQYF
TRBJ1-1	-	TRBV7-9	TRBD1	TGTGCCAGCAGCTTTTACCGACCAGGGGGCACTGAAGCTTTCTTT	CASSFYRPGGTEAFF
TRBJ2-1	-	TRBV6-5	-	TGTGCCAGCAACCCGAGACAGGAATACAATGAGCAGTTCTTC	CASNPRQEYNEQFF
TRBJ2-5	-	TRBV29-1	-	TGCAGCGCCGCGCGAGTTGAAGAGACCCAGTACTTC	CSAARVEETQYF
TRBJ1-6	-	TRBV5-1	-	TGCGCCAGCAGCTTGGCCCGACAGGATAATTCACCCCTCCACTTT	CASSLARQDNSPLHF
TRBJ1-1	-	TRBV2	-	TGTGCCAGCACTGACGGTGTTAACACTGAAGCTTTCTTT	CASTDGVNTEAFF
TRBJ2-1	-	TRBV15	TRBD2	TGTGCCACCAGCAGGGGACTAGTCTCGCTGGGGGATGAGCAGTTCTTC	CATSRGLVSLGDEQFF
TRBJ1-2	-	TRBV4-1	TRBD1	TGCGCCAGCAGCCACACCGGGACAGGGGGCAACTATGGCTACACCTTC	CASSHTGTGGNYGYTF
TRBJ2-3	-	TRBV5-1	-	TGCGCCAGCAGCTTGGGTCCAGATGATACGCAGTATTTT	CASSLGPDDTQYF
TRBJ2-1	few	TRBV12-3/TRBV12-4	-	TGTGCCAGCAAACCGCGGAAGAATGAGCAGTTCTTC	CASKPRKNEQFF
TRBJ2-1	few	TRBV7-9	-	TGTGCCAGCAGCACCCGAGGGCGGATCTACAATGAGCAGTTCTTC	CASSTRGRIYNEQFF
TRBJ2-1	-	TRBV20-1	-	TGCAGTGCTAGAGTCGGAGGAGATGGTCTCTACAATGAGCAGTTCTTC	CSARVGGDGLYNEQFF
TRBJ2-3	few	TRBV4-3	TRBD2	TGCGCCAGCAGCCAAGCTACGGCGGGGGGCCCCACAGATACGCAGTATTTT	CASSQATAGGPTDTQYF
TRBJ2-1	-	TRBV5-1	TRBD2	TGCGCCAGCAGCTTCACTAGCGGGGGGGCCTCTTACAATGAGCAGTTCTTC	CASSFTSGGASYNEQFF
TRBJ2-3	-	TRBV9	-	TGTGCCAGCAGCGTAGGGCCGGCTCCCACAGATACGCAGTATTTT	CASSVGPAPTDTQYF
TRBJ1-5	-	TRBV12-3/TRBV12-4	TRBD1	TGTGCCAGCAGTTTAGCGGAGAGCGTCAGGGGGAGCAATCAGCCCCAGCATTTT	CASSLAESVRGSNQPQHF
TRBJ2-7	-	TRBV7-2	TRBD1	TGTGCCAGCAGCTTTTCTCCCCCGTCAACAGGGGGCCACGAGCAGTACTTC	CASSFSPPSTGGHEQYF
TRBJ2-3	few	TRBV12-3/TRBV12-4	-	TGTGCCAGCAGTTCGCCCTGGGACTTTCGCACAGATACGCAGTATTTT	CASSSPWDFRTDTQYF
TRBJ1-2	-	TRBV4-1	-	TGCGCCAGCAGCCAAGCGCCACCCTATGGCTACACCTTC	CASSQAPPYGYTF
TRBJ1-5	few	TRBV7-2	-	TGTGCCAGCAGCCCCGGGGTAAGGGCAGCAGCCCAGCATTTT	CASSPGVRAAAQHF
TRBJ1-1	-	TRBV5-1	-	TGCGCCAGCAGCTTGGTTATCTCCATGAACACTGAAGCTTTCTTT	CASSLVISMNTEAFF
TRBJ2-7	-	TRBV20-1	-	TGCAGTGCTACACCGGGACACGACTACTACGAGCAGTACTTC	CSATPGHDYYEQYF
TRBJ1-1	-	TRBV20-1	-	TGCAGTGCTAGAGTCTCGAGTAGCAGGTCCGAAGCTTTCTTT	CSARVSSSRSEAFF
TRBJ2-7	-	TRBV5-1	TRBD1	TGCGCCAGCAGCGGAACGACAGGGGGCTACGAGCAGTACTTC	CASSGTTGGYEQYF
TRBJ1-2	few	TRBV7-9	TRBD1	TGTGCCAGCAGCTCGACGGGACAGGGGGCGGGGGGTTACACCTTC	CASSSTGQGAGGYTF
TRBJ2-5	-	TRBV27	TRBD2	TGTGCCAGCAGTTCCGTAATGGGACTAGCGAAGGAGACCCAGTACTTC	CASSSVMGLAKETQYF
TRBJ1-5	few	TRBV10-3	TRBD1	TGTGCCATCAGTGGAGGGGACAGGGGATCTGGCCAGCCCCAGCATTTT	CAISGGDRGSGQPQHF
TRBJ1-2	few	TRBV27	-	TGTGCCAGCAGTTTATCGGGAGGGGGTTCTTTCACCTTC	CASSLSGGGSFTF
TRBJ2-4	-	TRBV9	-	TGTGCCAGCAGCGTGGACCAGGGTATCAAAAACATTCAGTACTTC	CASSVDQGIKNIQYF
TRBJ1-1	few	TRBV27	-	TGTGCCAGCAGTCGGTCGGCAGTACAGTATTATGAAGCTTTCTTT	CASSRSAVQYYEAFF
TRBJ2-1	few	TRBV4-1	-	TGCGCCAGCAGTTTCGACAGCAATGAGCAGTTCTTC	CASSFDSNEQFF
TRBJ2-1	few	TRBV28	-	TGTGCCAGCAGTTTTTCTCCCGGGGGATCCTACAATGAGCAGTTCTTC	CASSFSPGGSYNEQFF
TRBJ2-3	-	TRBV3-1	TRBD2	TGTGCCAGCAGCCAAGATTTGGCTAGCGGGCCGAGCACAGATACGCAGTATTTT	CASSQDLASGPSTDTQYF
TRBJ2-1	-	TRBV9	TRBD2	TGTGCCAGCAGCGACCACGTAGCGGGGGTTTCCTACAATGAGCAGTTCTTC	CASSDHVAGVSYNEQFF